What follows is one TCR beta chain and its context. Its target is unknown. This CDR3 region has 15 residues. Germline V lookup: CDR1 SGHRS, CDR2 YFSETQ. Trimming left V 0 bases short and J 3 bases short, with 7 bases between. It was with 60 Vbeta and 13 Jbeta primers that the PCR ran. Clones were read by immunoSEQ multiplex PCR, and TCRdb kept only the in-frame ones, dropping some. Of over 110,000 clones in the sample, 75% to 85% were seen once. The data were taken from a study of cytomegalovirus exposure and HLA in healthy donors. General study points: The authors confirmed in vitro that a few CMV-associated chains were specific for CMV antigens.

The source material was PBMCs. The V gene is TRBV5-1, the J gene TRBJ2-6; D may be TRBD2 (6 bases). This sequence originates from a woman aged 35 to 49 in good health and CMV-seropositive. The CDR3 here is CASSLGGVGANVLTF. The CDR3 DNA reads as TGCGCCAGCAGCTTGGGGGGGGTTGGGGCCAACGTCCTGACTTTC.